Listed below are T cell receptor beta chains from one sample, sequenced in a study of blood T cell repertoires in COVID-19. The assay was immunoSEQ multiplex PCR, and TCRdb's table has in-frame clones only and misses some. The repertoire includes about 70,000 clones, around 86% of them detected once, and about 4% sits in the top ten. The material sequenced was peripheral blood. The receptors were gathered from a man aged 70 or older with active COVID-19. CDR3s include the opening cysteine and the closing phenylalanine or tryptophan. Each record gives: J gene, D gene, clone size, V gene, CDR3 protein, CDR3 DNA. D genes are given only for firm matches. The size entry is marked missing in some rows and otherwise reads once, few, many or a size class.

TRBJ1-1,.,.,TRBV29-1,CSARGAENTEAFF,TGCAGCGCCCGGGGTGCAGAGAACACTGAAGCTTTCTTT
TRBJ1-2,TRBD1,.,TRBV5-1,CASSPGQGGGYTF,TGCGCCAGCAGCCCGGGACAGGGGGGCGGCTACACCTTC
TRBJ2-1,TRBD1,.,TRBV27,CATSRGTGAYNEQFF,TGTGCCACCTCAAGGGGGACAGGAGCCTACAATGAGCAGTTCTTC
TRBJ1-4,.,once,TRBV23-1,CASTGQPNEKLFF,TGCGCCAGCACTGGACAGCCTAATGAAAAACTGTTTTTT
TRBJ2-1,.,.,TRBV7-3,CASSSWAETYNEQFF,TGTGCCAGCAGCTCGTGGGCCGAGACCTACAATGAGCAGTTCTTC
TRBJ2-4,.,once,TRBV19,CASSIPGNIQYF,TGTGCCAGTAGTATACCGGGGAACATTCAGTACTTC
TRBJ2-3,.,.,TRBV5-5,CASSPGQGRRTDTQYF,TGTGCCAGCAGCCCCGGCCAGGGGCGCCGCACAGATACGCAGTATTTT
TRBJ1-2,.,.,TRBV3-1/TRBV3-2,CASSKDTPNYGYTF,TGTGCCAGCAGCAAGGACACCCCTAACTATGGCTACACCTTC
TRBJ1-2,.,.,TRBV6-5,CASSRLGYGYTF,TGTGCCAGCAGCCGGCTAGGCTATGGCTACACCTTC
TRBJ2-1,.,.,TRBV27,CASSSLSGYNEQFF,TGTGCCAGCAGTTCGTTGAGCGGCTACAATGAGCAGTTCTTC
TRBJ2-4,TRBD2,.,TRBV6-2/TRBV6-3,CASSYLWLAGVTPEDIQYF,TGTGCCAGCAGTTACCTGTGGCTAGCGGGAGTTACCCCTGAGGACATTCAGTACTTC
TRBJ2-7,.,few,TRBV27,CASGQVAYEQYF,TGTGCCAGCGGGCAGGTGGCCTACGAGCAGTACTTC
TRBJ1-5,.,.,TRBV6-5,CAAAQGRNQPQHF,TGTGCCGCTGCGCAGGGCCGCAATCAGCCCCAGCATTTT
TRBJ2-2,TRBD1,.,TRBV7-6,CASSLGAGTGVPGELFF,TGTGCCAGCAGCCTCGGCGCCGGGACAGGGGTCCCCGGGGAGCTGTTTTTT
TRBJ1-2,.,.,TRBV7-2,CASSLNPGTGEGYTF,TGTGCCAGCAGCTTAAACCCCGGGACGGGGGAAGGCTACACCTTC
TRBJ2-5,.,.,TRBV6-5,CASSPEGGKETQYF,TGTGCCAGCAGTCCGGAGGGGGGGAAAGAGACCCAGTACTTC
TRBJ1-2,.,.,TRBV6-5,CASSRTGWDYGYTF,TGTGCCAGCAGTCGTACGGGGTGGGACTATGGCTACACCTTC
TRBJ2-7,TRBD1,once,TRBV25-1,CASSNPTGAFYEQYF,TGTGCCAGCAGTAATCCGACAGGGGCCTTCTACGAGCAGTACTTC
TRBJ2-5,TRBD2,.,TRBV19,CASSTSGRREETQYF,TGTGCCAGTAGTACGAGCGGGAGGAGGGAAGAGACCCAGTACTTC